This T cell receptor (beta chain) comes out of a study of TIL therapy for anti-PD-1-resistant metastatic lung cancer. Study details: Progressing patients received lymphodepletion, expanded TIL infusion and IL-2.

From germline, CDR1 is MNHEY and CDR2 SVGAGI. V lost 2 bases, J lost 7 bases, and 14 bases lay in between. CDR3 size: 15 residues. Time point given: pre-treatment sample, taken before nivolumab and TIL therapy. Sequencing used immunoSEQ v3. Generated by immunoSEQ multiplex PCR, the TCRdb table keeps only in-frame clones and is missing some. The data show under 65,000 clones, with 70% to 90% seen just once and approximately 3% held by the top ten. This clonotype was sampled from a person aged 25 to 80 with non-small cell lung cancer. The chain is built from TRBV6-5 and TRBJ1-4; D not resolved. The sample consisted of blood, taken at baseline. CDR3 nucleotides: TGTGCCAGCAGTTACGGAACAGCGGGCAGTGAAAAACTGTTTTTT. Protein product: CASSYGTAGSEKLFF.